A selection of T cell receptor beta chains follows, all from one sample in a study of beta chain features in type 1 diabetes. Generated by immunoSEQ multiplex PCR, the TCRdb table keeps only in-frame clones and is missing some. Of more than 250,000 clones in the sample, over 11% were seen once. Source material: naive CD4+ T cells from blood. The receptors were sampled from a man under 40 with type 1 diabetes. Both conserved end residues are part of each CDR3. The order of the fields is D gene, J gene, clone size, V gene, CDR3 protein, CDR3 DNA. D genes are given only for firm matches. Clone size is given for some rows only: seen once, a few or many times, or a class if the clone is expanded.

d_gene: TRBD1; j_gene: TRBJ2-7; abundance: NA; v_gene: TRBV28; CDR3aa: CASRDRGYEQYF; CDR3nt: TGTGCCAGCCGGGACAGGGGCTACGAGCAGTACTTC
d_gene: TRBD2; j_gene: TRBJ2-1; abundance: few; v_gene: TRBV9; CDR3aa: CASSGSGLAGVEQFF; CDR3nt: TGTGCCAGCAGCGGCTCGGGACTAGCGGGAGTAGAGCAGTTCTTC
d_gene: NA; j_gene: TRBJ2-2; abundance: few; v_gene: TRBV9; CDR3aa: CATSGGTNTGELFF; CDR3nt: TGTGCCACCTCCGGGGGAACAAACACCGGGGAGCTGTTTTTT
d_gene: TRBD2; j_gene: TRBJ2-1; abundance: NA; v_gene: TRBV7-3; CDR3aa: CASSVTSGSYEQFF; CDR3nt: TGTGCCAGCAGCGTGACTAGCGGGAGTTATGAGCAGTTCTTC
d_gene: NA; j_gene: TRBJ2-1; abundance: NA; v_gene: TRBV7-9; CDR3aa: CASSPLSEPRNEQFF; CDR3nt: TGTGCCAGCAGCCCACTCTCCGAGCCTCGGAATGAGCAGTTCTTC
d_gene: NA; j_gene: TRBJ1-1; abundance: few; v_gene: TRBV29-1; CDR3aa: CSAANGKRLQPEAFF; CDR3nt: TGCAGCGCAGCAAACGGTAAGCGCCTTCAGCCCGAAGCTTTCTTT
d_gene: NA; j_gene: TRBJ2-7; abundance: NA; v_gene: TRBV15; CDR3aa: CATSRDTYEQYF; CDR3nt: TGTGCCACCAGCAGAGATACCTACGAGCAGTACTTC
d_gene: TRBD1; j_gene: TRBJ2-7; abundance: NA; v_gene: TRBV9; CDR3aa: CASSPRDSHSSYEQYF; CDR3nt: TGTGCCAGCAGCCCCCGGGACAGTCACAGCTCCTACGAGCAGTACTTC
d_gene: TRBD2; j_gene: TRBJ2-1; abundance: few; v_gene: TRBV7-9; CDR3aa: CASSLVAGGPDEQFF; CDR3nt: TGTGCCAGCAGCTTAGTTGCGGGAGGGCCAGATGAGCAGTTCTTC
d_gene: TRBD1; j_gene: TRBJ1-2; abundance: few; v_gene: TRBV29-1; CDR3aa: CSVAQGFGYGYTF; CDR3nt: TGCAGCGTCGCACAGGGGTTCGGCTATGGCTACACCTTC
d_gene: NA; j_gene: TRBJ2-5; abundance: few; v_gene: TRBV7-9; CDR3aa: CASSLLTGKETQYF; CDR3nt: TGTGCCAGCAGCTTACTTACAGGGAAAGAGACCCAGTACTTC
d_gene: TRBD2; j_gene: TRBJ2-7; abundance: few; v_gene: TRBV13; CDR3aa: CASSLGLAGFIYEQYF; CDR3nt: TGTGCCAGCAGCTTAGGCCTAGCGGGTTTTATCTACGAGCAGTACTTC
d_gene: NA; j_gene: TRBJ1-1; abundance: NA; v_gene: TRBV5-1; CDR3aa: CASSQDSSNTEAFF; CDR3nt: TGCGCCAGCAGCCAGGACAGTTCGAACACTGAAGCTTTCTTT
d_gene: NA; j_gene: TRBJ2-1; abundance: NA; v_gene: TRBV5-1; CDR3aa: CASSHGTPYNEQFF; CDR3nt: TGCGCCAGCAGCCACGGGACTCCATATAATGAGCAGTTCTTC
d_gene: TRBD2; j_gene: TRBJ2-7; abundance: few; v_gene: TRBV28; CDR3aa: CASSFSRGGAYEQYF; CDR3nt: TGTGCCAGCAGTTTTAGCCGGGGGGGAGCCTACGAGCAGTACTTC
d_gene: TRBD2; j_gene: TRBJ2-1; abundance: NA; v_gene: TRBV30; CDR3aa: CACGRSIANEQFF; CDR3nt: TGTGCCTGCGGGAGGAGCATAGCCAATGAGCAGTTCTTC
d_gene: NA; j_gene: TRBJ1-4; abundance: NA; v_gene: TRBV6-1; CDR3aa: CASRDRDNEKLFF; CDR3nt: TGTGCCAGCAGGGACAGAGATAATGAAAAACTGTTTTTT
d_gene: NA; j_gene: TRBJ2-2; abundance: few; v_gene: TRBV7-9; CDR3aa: CASVSSANTGELFF; CDR3nt: TGTGCCAGCGTTTCTAGCGCGAACACCGGGGAGCTGTTTTTT
d_gene: NA; j_gene: TRBJ2-3; abundance: once; v_gene: TRBV18; CDR3aa: CASSPPEGLSTDTQYF; CDR3nt: TGTGCCAGCTCACCCCCGGAGGGATTGAGCACAGATACGCAGTATTTT
d_gene: NA; j_gene: TRBJ2-1; abundance: few; v_gene: TRBV6-5; CDR3aa: CASGAGNEQFF; CDR3nt: TGTGCCAGCGGAGCGGGCAATGAGCAGTTCTTC
d_gene: NA; j_gene: TRBJ2-7; abundance: few; v_gene: TRBV6-4; CDR3aa: CASVAGDSYEQYF; CDR3nt: TGTGCCTCGGTCGCAGGGGACTCCTACGAGCAGTACTTC
d_gene: NA; j_gene: TRBJ2-2; abundance: few; v_gene: TRBV2; CDR3aa: CASSEGGGFTGELFF; CDR3nt: TGTGCCAGCAGCGAGGGCGGAGGCTTCACCGGGGAGCTGTTTTTT
d_gene: NA; j_gene: TRBJ1-1; abundance: NA; v_gene: TRBV7-2; CDR3aa: CASSLGGVNTEAFF; CDR3nt: TGTGCCAGCAGCTTAGGGGGAGTGAACACTGAAGCTTTCTTT
d_gene: TRBD1; j_gene: TRBJ2-3; abundance: NA; v_gene: TRBV9; CDR3aa: CASKSGTGTDTQYF; CDR3nt: TGTGCCAGCAAATCCGGGACAGGCACAGATACGCAGTATTTT
d_gene: TRBD2; j_gene: TRBJ2-7; abundance: few; v_gene: TRBV7-9; CDR3aa: CASQSGRPLTEQYF; CDR3nt: TGTGCCAGCCAGAGCGGGAGGCCCCTTACGGAGCAGTACTTC
d_gene: NA; j_gene: TRBJ2-1; abundance: few; v_gene: TRBV11-2; CDR3aa: CASSSTWNEQFF; CDR3nt: TGTGCCAGCAGCTCGACTTGGAATGAGCAGTTCTTC
d_gene: TRBD1; j_gene: TRBJ1-1; abundance: NA; v_gene: TRBV7-9; CDR3aa: CASSLAIAGGTEAFF; CDR3nt: TGTGCCAGCAGCTTAGCCATCGCAGGGGGGACTGAAGCTTTCTTT
d_gene: TRBD1; j_gene: TRBJ2-7; abundance: few; v_gene: TRBV30; CDR3aa: CAWSGQGAGSYEQYF; CDR3nt: TGTGCCTGGAGTGGGCAGGGGGCTGGCTCCTACGAGCAGTACTTC
d_gene: TRBD2; j_gene: TRBJ2-1; abundance: NA; v_gene: TRBV2; CDR3aa: CASRVGTSGKSYNEQFF; CDR3nt: TGTGCCAGCAGAGTCGGGACTAGCGGGAAATCCTACAATGAGCAGTTCTTC
d_gene: TRBD1; j_gene: TRBJ1-5; abundance: few; v_gene: TRBV6-6; CDR3aa: CASSYDRDYQPQHF; CDR3nt: TGTGCCAGCAGTTACGACAGGGATTATCAGCCCCAGCATTTT
d_gene: TRBD1; j_gene: TRBJ1-1; abundance: few; v_gene: TRBV28; CDR3aa: CASSPGQGTAEAFF; CDR3nt: TGTGCCAGCAGCCCGGGACAGGGTACCGCTGAAGCTTTCTTT
d_gene: NA; j_gene: TRBJ2-7; abundance: NA; v_gene: TRBV7-2; CDR3aa: CASSLMSGVPHEQYF; CDR3nt: TGTGCCAGCAGCCTCATGTCAGGGGTACCCCACGAGCAGTACTTC
d_gene: TRBD1; j_gene: TRBJ1-5; abundance: few; v_gene: TRBV25-1; CDR3aa: CASSEGQGVGQPQHF; CDR3nt: TGTGCCAGCAGTGAAGGACAGGGGGTTGGTCAGCCCCAGCATTTT
d_gene: NA; j_gene: TRBJ1-5; abundance: few; v_gene: TRBV5-1; CDR3aa: CASSLDPGNQPQHF; CDR3nt: TGCGCCAGCAGCTTGGATCCGGGGAATCAGCCCCAGCATTTT
d_gene: TRBD2; j_gene: TRBJ2-7; abundance: NA; v_gene: TRBV9; CDR3aa: CASSTSGTSGIEQYF; CDR3nt: TGTGCCAGCTCTACGTCCGGGACTAGCGGGATCGAGCAGTACTTC
d_gene: TRBD2; j_gene: TRBJ2-1; abundance: NA; v_gene: TRBV28; CDR3aa: CASSLAGGAYNEQFF; CDR3nt: TGTGCCAGCAGTCTAGCGGGAGGGGCCTACAATGAGCAGTTCTTC
d_gene: TRBD2; j_gene: TRBJ2-4; abundance: few; v_gene: TRBV5-1; CDR3aa: CASSPLTSGTQYF; CDR3nt: TGCGCCAGCAGCCCGTTGACTAGCGGGACACAGTACTTC
d_gene: NA; j_gene: TRBJ1-5; abundance: NA; v_gene: TRBV6-5; CDR3aa: CASSYAGVGQPQHF; CDR3nt: TGTGCCAGCAGTTATGCAGGGGTAGGACAGCCCCAGCATTTT
d_gene: NA; j_gene: TRBJ2-7; abundance: NA; v_gene: TRBV12-2; CDR3aa: CASHPSNHREFVYEQYF; CDR3nt: TGTGCAAGTCACCCAAGCAATCACCGGGAGTTCGTCTACGAGCAGTACTTC
d_gene: NA; j_gene: TRBJ2-5; abundance: NA; v_gene: TRBV2; CDR3aa: CASSEQTNQETQYF; CDR3nt: TGTGCCAGCAGTGAACAGACTAACCAAGAGACCCAGTACTTC
d_gene: NA; j_gene: TRBJ1-4; abundance: NA; v_gene: TRBV7-2; CDR3aa: CASSFAGSSNEKLFF; CDR3nt: TGTGCCAGCAGCTTTGCCGGGAGTTCCAATGAAAAACTGTTTTTT
d_gene: TRBD1; j_gene: TRBJ2-7; abundance: few; v_gene: TRBV7-2; CDR3aa: CASSLSGQVYEQYF; CDR3nt: TGTGCCAGCAGCCTCTCGGGACAGGTCTACGAGCAGTACTTC
d_gene: NA; j_gene: TRBJ1-2; abundance: NA; v_gene: TRBV5-6; CDR3aa: CASSLVGRDGYTF; CDR3nt: TGTGCCAGCAGCTTGGTTGGGAGGGATGGCTACACCTTC
d_gene: NA; j_gene: TRBJ1-5; abundance: NA; v_gene: TRBV18; CDR3aa: CASSQGGDDQPQHF; CDR3nt: TGTGCCAGCTCACAAGGGGGTGACGATCAGCCCCAGCATTTT
d_gene: TRBD1; j_gene: TRBJ1-5; abundance: few; v_gene: TRBV7-2; CDR3aa: CASSFGQGGNQPQHF; CDR3nt: TGTGCCAGCAGCTTTGGACAGGGTGGCAATCAGCCCCAGCATTTT
d_gene: NA; j_gene: TRBJ2-3; abundance: few; v_gene: TRBV7-2; CDR3aa: CASSPLRSVTDTQYF; CDR3nt: TGTGCCAGCAGCCCCCTCCGGAGTGTCACAGATACGCAGTATTTT
d_gene: NA; j_gene: TRBJ1-5; abundance: NA; v_gene: TRBV27; CDR3aa: CASSSSARSYQPQHF; CDR3nt: TGTGCCAGCAGTTCGTCCGCGAGGTCCTATCAGCCCCAGCATTTT
d_gene: TRBD1; j_gene: TRBJ2-1; abundance: NA; v_gene: TRBV23-1; CDR3aa: CASSQSCFDRENYNEQFF; CDR3nt: TGCGCCAGCAGTCAATCGTGTTTCGACAGGGAGAACTACAATGAGCAGTTCTTC
d_gene: TRBD1; j_gene: TRBJ2-7; abundance: NA; v_gene: TRBV7-8; CDR3aa: CASSLETGHEQYF; CDR3nt: TGTGCCAGCAGCTTAGAGACAGGGCACGAGCAGTACTTC
d_gene: TRBD1; j_gene: TRBJ2-1; abundance: NA; v_gene: TRBV5-1; CDR3aa: CASSIRDSYNEQFF; CDR3nt: TGCGCCAGCAGCATACGGGACAGTTACAATGAGCAGTTCTTC